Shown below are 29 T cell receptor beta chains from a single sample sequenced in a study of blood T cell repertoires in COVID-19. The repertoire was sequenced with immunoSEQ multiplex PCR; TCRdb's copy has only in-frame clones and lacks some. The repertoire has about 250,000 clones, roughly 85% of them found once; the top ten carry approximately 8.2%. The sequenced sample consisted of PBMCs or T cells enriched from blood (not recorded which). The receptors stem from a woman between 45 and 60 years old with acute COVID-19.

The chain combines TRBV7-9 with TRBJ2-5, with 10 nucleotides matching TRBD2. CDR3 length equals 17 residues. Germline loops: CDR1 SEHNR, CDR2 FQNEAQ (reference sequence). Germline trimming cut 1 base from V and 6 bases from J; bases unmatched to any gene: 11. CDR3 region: CASSLGPNSGGAQTQYF. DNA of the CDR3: TGTGCCAGCAGCTTAGGTCCGAACAGCGGGGGGGCCCAGACCCAGTACTTC.

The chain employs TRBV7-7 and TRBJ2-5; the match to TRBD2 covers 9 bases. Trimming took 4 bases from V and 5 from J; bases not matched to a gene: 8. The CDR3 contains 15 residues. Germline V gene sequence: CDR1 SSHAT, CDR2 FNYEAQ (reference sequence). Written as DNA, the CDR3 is TGTGCCAGCAGCTCGCCGGGACTAGCAAGGGAGACCCAGTACTTC. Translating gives CASSSPGLARETQYF.

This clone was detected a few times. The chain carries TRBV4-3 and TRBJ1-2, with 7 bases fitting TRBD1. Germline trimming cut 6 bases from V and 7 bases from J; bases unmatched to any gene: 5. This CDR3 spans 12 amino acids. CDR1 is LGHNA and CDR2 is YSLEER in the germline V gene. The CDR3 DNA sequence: TGCGCCAGCAGTAAGGGGGCAGGTGGCTACACCTTC. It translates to CASSKGAGGYTF.

The CDR3 DNA follows: TGCGCCAGCAGCTTGGAGCGGGCTTTAAACACTGAAGCTTTCTTT. Protein: CASSLERALNTEAFF. The V and J genes are TRBV5-1 and TRBJ1-1, with D unresolved. This CDR3 contains 15 residues. Germline CDR1 reads SGHRS; CDR2 reads YFSETQ. V lost 0 bases and J 2 bases, leaving 11 bases between the germline ends.

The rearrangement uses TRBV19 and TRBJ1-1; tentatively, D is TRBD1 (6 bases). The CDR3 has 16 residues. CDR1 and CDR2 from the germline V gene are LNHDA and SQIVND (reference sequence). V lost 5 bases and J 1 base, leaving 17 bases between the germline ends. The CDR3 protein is CASSLGAGVGNTEAFF. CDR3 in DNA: TGTGCCAGTAGTTTAGGTGCAGGGGTGGGGAACACTGAAGCTTTCTTT.

CDR3 sequence reads: CASSGSGGSRETQYF. The CDR3 nucleotides read TGTGCCAGCAGCGGTAGCGGGGGATCTCGAGAGACCCAGTACTTC. The V call is TRBV7-9, the J call TRBJ2-5, with 9 bases identical to TRBD2. Germline CDR1 SEHNR, CDR2 FQNEAQ (reference sequence). The CDR3 totals 15 residues. The V segment lost 5 bases and the J segment 4 bases; nucleotides outside the gene matches: 8.

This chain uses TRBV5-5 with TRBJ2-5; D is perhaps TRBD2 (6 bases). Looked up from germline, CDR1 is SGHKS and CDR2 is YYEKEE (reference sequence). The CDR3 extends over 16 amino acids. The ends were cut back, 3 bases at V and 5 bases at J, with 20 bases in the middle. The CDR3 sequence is CASSWRVGEAVETQYF. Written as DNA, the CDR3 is TGTGCCAGCAGCTGGAGGGTAGGAGAGGCGGTTGAGACCCAGTACTTC.

CDR3: CASRSGGNEQFF. The CDR3 DNA reads TGTGCCAGCAGGTCGGGGGGCAATGAGCAGTTCTTC. The gene calls are TRBV5-4 and TRBJ2-1; TRBD2 matches 7 bases. In germline, CDR1 is SGHNT, CDR2 YYREEE (reference sequence). CDR3 size: 12 residues. V was clipped by 5 bases and J by 6 bases; unmatched bases: 2.

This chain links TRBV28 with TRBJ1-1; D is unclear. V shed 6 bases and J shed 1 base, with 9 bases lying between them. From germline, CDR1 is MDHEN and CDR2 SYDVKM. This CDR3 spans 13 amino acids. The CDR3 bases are TGTGCCAGCAGCCTATATTCGAACACTGAAGCTTTCTTT. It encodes CASSLYSNTEAFF.

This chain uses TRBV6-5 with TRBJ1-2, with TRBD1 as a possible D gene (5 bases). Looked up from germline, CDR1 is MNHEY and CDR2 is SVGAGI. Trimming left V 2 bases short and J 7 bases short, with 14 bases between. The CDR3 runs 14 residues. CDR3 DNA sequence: TGTGCCAGCAGTTACGCACGGGGGATGGGTGGCTACACCTTC. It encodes CASSYARGMGGYTF.

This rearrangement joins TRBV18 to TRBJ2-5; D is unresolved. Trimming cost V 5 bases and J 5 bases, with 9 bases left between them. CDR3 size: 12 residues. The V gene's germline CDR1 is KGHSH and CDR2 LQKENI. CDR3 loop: CASSAYTETQYF. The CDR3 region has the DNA TGTGCCAGCTCAGCTTACACGGAGACCCAGTACTTC.

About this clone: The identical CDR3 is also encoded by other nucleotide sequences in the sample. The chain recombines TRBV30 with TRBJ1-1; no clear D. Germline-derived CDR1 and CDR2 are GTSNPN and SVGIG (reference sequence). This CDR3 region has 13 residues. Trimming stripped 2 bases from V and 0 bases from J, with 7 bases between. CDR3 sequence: CAWSRGLNTEAFF. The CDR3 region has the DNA TGTGCCTGGAGTAGAGGGTTGAACACTGAAGCTTTCTTT.

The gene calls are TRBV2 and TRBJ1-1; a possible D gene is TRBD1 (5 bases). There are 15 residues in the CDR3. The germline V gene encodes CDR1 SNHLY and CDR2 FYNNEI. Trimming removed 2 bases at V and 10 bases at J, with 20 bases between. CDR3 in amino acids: CASSESRGPPRRAFF. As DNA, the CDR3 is TGTGCCAGCAGTGAATCTAGGGGCCCCCCCCGCCGAGCTTTCTTT.

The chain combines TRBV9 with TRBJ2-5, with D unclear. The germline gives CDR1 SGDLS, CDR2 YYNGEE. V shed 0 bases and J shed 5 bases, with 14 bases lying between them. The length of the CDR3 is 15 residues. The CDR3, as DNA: TGTGCCAGCAGCGTAGCTCACAGCTCCCCCGAGACCCAGTACTTC. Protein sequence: CASSVAHSSPETQYF.

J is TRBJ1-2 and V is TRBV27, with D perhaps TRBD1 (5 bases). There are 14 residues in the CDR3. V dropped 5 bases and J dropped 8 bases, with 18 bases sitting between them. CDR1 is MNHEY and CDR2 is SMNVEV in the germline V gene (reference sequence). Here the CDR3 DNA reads TGTGCCAGCAGTACCTCAAGGGACTTGTGGGGCTACACCTTC. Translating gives CASSTSRDLWGYTF.

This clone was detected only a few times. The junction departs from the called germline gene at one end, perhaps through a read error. DNA of the CDR3: TGCAGTGCTAGTATGGGCCAACCCACAGGTACGCAGTATTTT. Encoded protein: CSASMGQPTGTQYF. The chain is built from TRBV20-1 and TRBJ2-3, with TRBD1 as a possible D gene (5 bases). The CDR3 sequence is 14 residues long. Germline CDR1 DFQATT, CDR2 SNEGSKA (reference sequence).

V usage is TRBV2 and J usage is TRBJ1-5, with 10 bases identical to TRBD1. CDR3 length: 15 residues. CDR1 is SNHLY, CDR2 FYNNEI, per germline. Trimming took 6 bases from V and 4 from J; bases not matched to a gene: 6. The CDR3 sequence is CASRGGDRGNQPQHF. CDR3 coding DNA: TGTGCCAGCAGAGGAGGGGACAGGGGTAATCAGCCCCAGCATTTT.

CDR3 residues: CASTGTGGGSNQPQHF. The CDR3 DNA reads as TGTGCCAGTACCGGGACAGGGGGCGGGAGCAATCAGCCCCAGCATTTT. The chain is built from TRBV19 and TRBJ1-5, with 12 bases aligning to TRBD1. Germline lookup yields CDR1 LNHDA and CDR2 SQIVND (reference sequence). The V segment lost 7 bases and the J segment 1 base; nucleotides outside the gene matches: 5. This CDR3 comprises 16 residues.

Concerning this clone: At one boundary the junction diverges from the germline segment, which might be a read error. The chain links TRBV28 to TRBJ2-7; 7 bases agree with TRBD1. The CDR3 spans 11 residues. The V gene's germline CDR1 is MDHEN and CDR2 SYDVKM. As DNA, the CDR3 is TGTGCCAGCAGACAGGGGTCGGAGTACCTCTTC. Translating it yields CASRQGSEYLF.

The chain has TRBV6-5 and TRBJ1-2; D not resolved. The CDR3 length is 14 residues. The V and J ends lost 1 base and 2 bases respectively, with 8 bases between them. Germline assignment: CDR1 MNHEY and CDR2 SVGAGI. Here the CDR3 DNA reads TGTGCCAGCAGTTACTTAGACAAAAACTATGGCTACACCTTC. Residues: CASSYLDKNYGYTF.

The CDR3 spells CASSQVADQPQHF. The CDR3 coding sequence is TGTGCCAGCAGCCAAGTTGCAGATCAGCCCCAGCATTTT. J is TRBJ1-5 and V is TRBV3-1 (or the pseudogene TRBV3-2), with D unclear. The V gene's germline CDR1 is LGHDT and CDR2 YNNKEL (reference sequence). V was trimmed by 1 base and J by 5 bases, leaving 6 bases between them. CDR3 length: 13 amino acids.

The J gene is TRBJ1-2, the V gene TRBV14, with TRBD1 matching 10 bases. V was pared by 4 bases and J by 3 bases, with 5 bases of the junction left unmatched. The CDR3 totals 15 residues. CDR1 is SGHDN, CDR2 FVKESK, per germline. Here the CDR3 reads CASSLSTGGYYGYTF. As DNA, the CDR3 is TGTGCCAGCAGCCTTTCGACAGGGGGCTACTATGGCTACACCTTC.

Here the CDR3 DNA reads TGTGCCAGCAGCCCCGGACAGGGGCCGGGCTCTGGAAACACCATATATTTT. Translated: CASSPGQGPGSGNTIYF. The chain employs TRBV5-4 and TRBJ1-3; 9 nucleotides agree with TRBD1. CDR1 is SGHNT, CDR2 YYREEE, per germline (reference sequence). The length of the CDR3 is 17 residues. V gave up 4 bases and J gave up 0 bases; unmatched junction bases: 8.

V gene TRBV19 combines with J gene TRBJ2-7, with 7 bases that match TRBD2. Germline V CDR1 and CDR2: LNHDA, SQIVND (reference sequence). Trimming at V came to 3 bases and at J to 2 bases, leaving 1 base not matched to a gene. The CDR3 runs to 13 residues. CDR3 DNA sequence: TGTGCCAGTAGTATGGGACTACCCTACGAGCAGTACTTC. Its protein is CASSMGLPYEQYF.

This CDR3 reads CASSLGASNYGYTF. Written as DNA, the CDR3 is TGTGCCAGCAGCTTAGGGGCCTCTAACTATGGCTACACCTTC. The rearrangement joins TRBV7-8 to TRBJ1-2; D is unclear. With 1 base removed from V and 0 bases from J, the gap between germline ends came to 6 bases. CDR1 is SGHVS, CDR2 FQNEAQ, per germline. There are 14 residues in the CDR3. Variable domain in full (rest from reference TRBV7-8 and TRBJ1-2): GAGVSQSPRYKVAKRGQDVALRCDPISGHVSLFWYQQALGQGPEFLTYFQNEAQLDKSGLPSDRFFAERPEGSVSTLKIQRTQQEDSAVYLCASSLGASNYGYTFGSGTRLTVV.

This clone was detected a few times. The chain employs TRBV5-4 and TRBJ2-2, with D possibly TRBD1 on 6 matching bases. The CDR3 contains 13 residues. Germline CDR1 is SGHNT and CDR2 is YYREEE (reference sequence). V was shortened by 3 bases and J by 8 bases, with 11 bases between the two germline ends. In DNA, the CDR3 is TGTGCCAGCAGCTCTCCGGGACAAGGGGAGCTGTTTTTT. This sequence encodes CASSSPGQGELFF.

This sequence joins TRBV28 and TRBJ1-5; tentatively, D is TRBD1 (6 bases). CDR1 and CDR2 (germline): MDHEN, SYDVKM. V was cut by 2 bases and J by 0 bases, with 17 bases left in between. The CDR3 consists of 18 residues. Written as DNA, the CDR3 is TGTGCCAGCAGTTTAGACCAGGGGCCGGTTTATAGCAATCAGCCCCAGCATTTT. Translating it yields CASSLDQGPVYSNQPQHF.

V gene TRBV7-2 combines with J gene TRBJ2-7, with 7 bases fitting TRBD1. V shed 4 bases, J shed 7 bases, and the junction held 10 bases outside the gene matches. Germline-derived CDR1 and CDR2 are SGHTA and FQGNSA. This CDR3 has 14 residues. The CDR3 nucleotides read TGTGCCAGCAGCTCGATTTACAGGGGAAGGGAGCAGTACTTC. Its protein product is CASSSIYRGREQYF.

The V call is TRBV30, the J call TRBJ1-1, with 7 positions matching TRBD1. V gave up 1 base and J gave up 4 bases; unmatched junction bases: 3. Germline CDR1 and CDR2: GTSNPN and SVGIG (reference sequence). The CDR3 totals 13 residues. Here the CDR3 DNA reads TGTGCCTGGAGTGCAGGGGGGCTCACTGAAGCTTTCTTT. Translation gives CAWSAGGLTEAFF.